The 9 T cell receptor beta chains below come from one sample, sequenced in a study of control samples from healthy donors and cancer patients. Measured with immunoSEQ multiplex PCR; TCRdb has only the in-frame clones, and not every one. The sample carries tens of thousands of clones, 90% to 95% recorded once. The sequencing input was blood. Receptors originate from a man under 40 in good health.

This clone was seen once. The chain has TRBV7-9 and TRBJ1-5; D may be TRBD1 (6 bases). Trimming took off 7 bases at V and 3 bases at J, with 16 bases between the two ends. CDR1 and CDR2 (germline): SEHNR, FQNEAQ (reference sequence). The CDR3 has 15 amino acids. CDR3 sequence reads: CASTPGGGPNQPQHF. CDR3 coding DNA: TGTGCCAGCACCCCGGGTGGGGGCCCCAATCAGCCCCAGCATTTT.

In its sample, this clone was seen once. The CDR3: CASSIMRTGGTGELFF. The CDR3 DNA follows: TGTGCCAGTAGTATAATGCGGACAGGGGGCACCGGGGAGCTGTTTTTT. The rearrangement uses TRBV19 and TRBJ2-2; 10 positions match TRBD1. The CDR3 has 16 amino acids. After removal of 2 bases from V and 4 bases from J, the junction contained 4 bases not matched to a gene. CDR1 and CDR2 from the germline V gene are LNHDA and SQIVND (reference sequence).

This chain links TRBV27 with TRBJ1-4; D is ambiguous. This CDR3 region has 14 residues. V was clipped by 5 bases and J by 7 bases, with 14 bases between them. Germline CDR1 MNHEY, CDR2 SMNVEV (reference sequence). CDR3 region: CASSLGSGGEKLFF. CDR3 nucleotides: TGTGCCAGCAGTCTTGGGAGTGGCGGTGAAAAACTGTTTTTT.

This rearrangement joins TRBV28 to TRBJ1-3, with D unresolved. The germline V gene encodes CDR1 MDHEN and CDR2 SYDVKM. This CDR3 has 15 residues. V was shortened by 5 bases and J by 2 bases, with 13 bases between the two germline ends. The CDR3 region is CASSPPHLAGNTIYF. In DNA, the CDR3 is TGTGCCAGCAGTCCCCCACACTTAGCTGGAAACACCATATATTTT.

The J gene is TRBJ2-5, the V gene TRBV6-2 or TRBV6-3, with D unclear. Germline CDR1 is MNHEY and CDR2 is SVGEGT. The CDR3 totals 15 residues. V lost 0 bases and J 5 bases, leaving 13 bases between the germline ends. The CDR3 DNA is TGTGCCAGCAGTTACTCCGGTGGGCAGTCGGAGACCCAGTACTTC. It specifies CASSYSGGQSETQYF.

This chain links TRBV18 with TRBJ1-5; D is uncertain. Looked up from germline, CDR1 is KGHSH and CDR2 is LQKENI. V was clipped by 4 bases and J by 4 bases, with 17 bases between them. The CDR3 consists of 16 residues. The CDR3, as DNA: TGTGCCAGCTCACTTAAGGAGGCGGGAGGGAATCAGCCCCAGCATTTT. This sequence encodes CASSLKEAGGNQPQHF.

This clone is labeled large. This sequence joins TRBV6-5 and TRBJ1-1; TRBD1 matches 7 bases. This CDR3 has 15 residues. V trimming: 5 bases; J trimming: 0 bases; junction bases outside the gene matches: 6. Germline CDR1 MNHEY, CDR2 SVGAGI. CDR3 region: CASSLSGGVNTEAFF. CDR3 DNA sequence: TGTGCCAGCAGTCTTTCAGGGGGTGTGAACACTGAAGCTTTCTTT.

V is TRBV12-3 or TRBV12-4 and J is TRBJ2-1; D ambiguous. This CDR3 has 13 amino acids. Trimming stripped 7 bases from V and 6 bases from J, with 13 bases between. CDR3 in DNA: TGTGCCAGCAAACAGTGGGGTCGCAATGAGCAGTTCTTC. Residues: CASKQWGRNEQFF.

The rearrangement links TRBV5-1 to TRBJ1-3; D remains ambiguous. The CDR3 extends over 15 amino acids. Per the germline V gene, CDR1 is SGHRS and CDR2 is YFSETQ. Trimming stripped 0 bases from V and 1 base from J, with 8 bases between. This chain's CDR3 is CASSLDPISGNTIYF. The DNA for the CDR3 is TGCGCCAGCAGCTTGGACCCTATATCTGGAAACACCATATATTTT.